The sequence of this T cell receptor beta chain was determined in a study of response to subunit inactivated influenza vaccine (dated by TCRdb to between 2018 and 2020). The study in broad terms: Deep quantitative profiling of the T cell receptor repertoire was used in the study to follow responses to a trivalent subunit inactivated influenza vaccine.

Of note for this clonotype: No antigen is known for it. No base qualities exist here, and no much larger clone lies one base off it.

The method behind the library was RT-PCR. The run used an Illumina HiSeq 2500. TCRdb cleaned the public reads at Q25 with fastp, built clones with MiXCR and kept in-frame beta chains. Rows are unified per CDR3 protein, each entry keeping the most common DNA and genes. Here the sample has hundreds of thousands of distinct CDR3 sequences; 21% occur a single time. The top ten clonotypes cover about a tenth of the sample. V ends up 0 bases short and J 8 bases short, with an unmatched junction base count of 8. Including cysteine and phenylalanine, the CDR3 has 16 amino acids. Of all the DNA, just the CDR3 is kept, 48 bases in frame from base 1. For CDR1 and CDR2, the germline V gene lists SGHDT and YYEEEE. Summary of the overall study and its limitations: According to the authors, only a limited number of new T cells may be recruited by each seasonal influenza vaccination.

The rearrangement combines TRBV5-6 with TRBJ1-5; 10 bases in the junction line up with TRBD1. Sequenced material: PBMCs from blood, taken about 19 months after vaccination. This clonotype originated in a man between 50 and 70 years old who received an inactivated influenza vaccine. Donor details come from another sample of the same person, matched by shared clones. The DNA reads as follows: TGTGCCAGCAGCTTGGCGGGACAGGGGTCGTGGGAGCCCCAGCATTTT. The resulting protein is CASSLAGQGSWEPQHF.